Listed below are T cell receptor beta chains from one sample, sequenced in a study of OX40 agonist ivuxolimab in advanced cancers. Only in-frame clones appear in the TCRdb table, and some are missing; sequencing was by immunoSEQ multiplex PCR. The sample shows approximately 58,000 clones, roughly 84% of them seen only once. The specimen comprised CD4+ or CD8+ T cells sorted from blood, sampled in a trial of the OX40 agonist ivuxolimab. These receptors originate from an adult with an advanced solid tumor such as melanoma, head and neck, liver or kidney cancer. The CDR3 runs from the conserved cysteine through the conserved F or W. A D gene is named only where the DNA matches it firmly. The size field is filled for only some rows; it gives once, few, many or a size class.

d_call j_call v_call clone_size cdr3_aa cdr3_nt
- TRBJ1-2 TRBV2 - CARGTDANYGYTF TGTGCCAGAGGGACGGACGCTAACTATGGCTACACCTTC
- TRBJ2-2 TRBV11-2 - CASSQGRNTGELFF TGTGCCAGCAGCCAAGGCAGGAACACCGGGGAGCTGTTTTTT
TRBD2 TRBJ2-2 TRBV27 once CASSPTSGRFGELFF TGTGCCAGCAGCCCAACTAGCGGGAGGTTCGGGGAGCTGTTTTTT
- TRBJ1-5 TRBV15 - CATSRDSFRDINQPQHF TGTGCCACCAGCAGAGATTCATTCCGGGACATCAATCAGCCCCAGCATTTT
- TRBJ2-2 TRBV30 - CAWSVRLSGANTGELFF TGTGCCTGGAGTGTCAGGTTGAGCGGAGCGAACACCGGGGAGCTGTTTTTT
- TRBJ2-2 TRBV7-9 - CASRVNTGELFF TGTGCCAGCAGGGTTAACACCGGGGAGCTGTTTTTT
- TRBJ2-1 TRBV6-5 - CASKGPGSYNEQFF TGTGCCAGCAAGGGTCCAGGGAGCTACAATGAGCAGTTCTTC
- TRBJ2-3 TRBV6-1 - CASSEVYGSSTDTQYF TGTGCCAGCAGTGAAGTATACGGATCTAGCACAGATACGCAGTATTTT
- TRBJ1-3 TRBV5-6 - CASFTLSGNTIYF TGTGCCAGCTTCACGCTCTCTGGAAACACCATATATTTT
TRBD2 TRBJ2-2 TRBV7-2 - CASSTRGGTGELFF TGTGCCAGCAGCACCCGGGGGGGCACCGGGGAGCTGTTTTTT
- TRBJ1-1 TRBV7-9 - CASSRPNAGTEAFF TGTGCCAGCAGCCGACCTAATGCGGGTACTGAAGCTTTCTTT
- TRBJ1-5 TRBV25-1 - CASSEFRDIMSNQPQHF TGTGCCAGCAGTGAATTCCGGGACATAATGAGCAATCAGCCCCAGCATTTT
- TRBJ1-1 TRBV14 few CASSLQVGGEAFF TGTGCCAGCAGCCTACAGGTTGGGGGTGAAGCTTTCTTT
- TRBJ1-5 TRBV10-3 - CAIKRDGSNQPQHF TGTGCCATCAAGAGAGACGGAAGCAATCAGCCCCAGCATTTT
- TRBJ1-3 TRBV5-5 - CASSLVPSVRRDTIYF TGTGCCAGCAGCTTGGTACCTAGCGTCCGCCGGGACACCATATATTTT
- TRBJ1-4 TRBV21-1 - CASSEQDLFF TGTGCCAGCAGCGAACAGGATCTGTTTTTT
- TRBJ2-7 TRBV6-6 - CASSFSGPGQYF TGTGCCAGCAGCTTCTCTGGACCAGGGCAGTACTTC
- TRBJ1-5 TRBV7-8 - CASSPLRGRGNQPQHF TGTGCCAGCAGCCCACTTAGGGGCAGGGGCAATCAGCCCCAGCATTTT
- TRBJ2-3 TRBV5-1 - CASSLGSTDTQYF TGCGCCAGCAGCTTAGGAAGCACAGATACGCAGTATTTT
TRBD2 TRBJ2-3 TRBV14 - CASRRTSGSVPDTQYF TGTGCCAGCAGACGGACTAGCGGGAGCGTCCCAGATACGCAGTATTTT
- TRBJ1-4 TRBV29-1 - CSVEGSQNEKLFF TGCAGCGTTGAGGGAAGCCAAAATGAAAAACTGTTTTTT
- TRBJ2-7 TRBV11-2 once CASSLDLGEYEQYF TGTGCCAGCAGCTTAGATCTGGGGGAGTACGAGCAGTACTTC
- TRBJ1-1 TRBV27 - CASSPRGGSEAFF TGTGCCAGCAGTCCCCGAGGAGGGTCTGAAGCTTTCTTT
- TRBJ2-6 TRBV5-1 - CASSLDRNSRSGANVLTF TGCGCCAGCAGCTTGGATAGGAACAGCCGCTCTGGGGCCAACGTCCTGACTTTC
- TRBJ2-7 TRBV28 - CASSLSARLDEQYF TGTGCCAGCAGTTTATCTGCGAGACTGGACGAGCAGTACTTC
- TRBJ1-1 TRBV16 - CASSQLRDDTEAFF TGTGCCAGCAGCCAATTAAGGGATGACACTGAAGCTTTCTTT
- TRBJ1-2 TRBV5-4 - CASSWGGGDGYTF TGTGCCAGCAGCTGGGGGGGAGGTGATGGCTACACCTTC
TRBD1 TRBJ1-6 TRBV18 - CASSPQGDNSPLHF TGTGCCAGCTCCCCACAGGGGGATAATTCACCCCTCCACTTT
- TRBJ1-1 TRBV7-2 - CASSSYSVNTEAFF TGTGCCAGCAGCTCATACAGCGTGAACACTGAAGCTTTCTTT
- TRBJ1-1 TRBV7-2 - CASSSWTEAFF TGTGCCAGCAGCTCCTGGACTGAAGCTTTCTTT
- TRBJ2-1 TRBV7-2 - CASSLGLANNEQFF TGTGCCAGCAGCTTAGGACTGGCTAACAATGAGCAGTTCTTC
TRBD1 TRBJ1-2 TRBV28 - CASKGQGRLGYTF TGTGCCAGCAAAGGACAGGGGCGGCTCGGCTACACCTTC
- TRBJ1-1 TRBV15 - CATSRGEQNTEAFF TGTGCCACCAGCAGAGGCGAACAGAACACTGAAGCTTTCTTT
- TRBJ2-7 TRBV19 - CASSTGLGRSYEQYF TGTGCCAGTAGTACCGGACTGGGCCGCTCCTACGAGCAGTACTTC
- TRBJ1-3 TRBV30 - CACLHQADTSGNTIYF TGTGCCTGTCTACACCAGGCGGACACCTCTGGAAACACCATATATTTT
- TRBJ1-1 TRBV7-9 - CASSRVAGLGEAFF TGTGCCAGCAGCCGAGTAGCAGGGCTCGGTGAAGCTTTCTTT
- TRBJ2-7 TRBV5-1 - CASSFLVGQQYF TGCGCCAGCAGCTTCCTAGTAGGTCAGCAGTACTTC
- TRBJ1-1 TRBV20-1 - CSATVGPEAFF TGCAGTGCTACGGTAGGTCCTGAAGCTTTCTTT
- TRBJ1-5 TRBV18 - CASSPEMVSRFQPQHF TGTGCCAGCTCACCAGAGATGGTCTCCCGGTTCCAGCCCCAGCATTTT
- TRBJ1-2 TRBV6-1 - CASSERSHGGYTF TGTGCCAGCAGTGAACGCAGTCACGGAGGCTACACCTTC
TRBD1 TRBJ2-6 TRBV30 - CAWGTGSGANVLTF TGTGCCTGGGGGACAGGATCTGGGGCCAACGTCCTGACTTTC
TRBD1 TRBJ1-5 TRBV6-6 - CASTLTGGSNQPQHF TGTGCCAGCACCTTGACAGGGGGTAGCAATCAGCCCCAGCATTTT
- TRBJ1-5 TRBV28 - CASSPRTGIQPQHF TGTGCCAGCAGCCCTCGAACGGGGATCCAGCCCCAGCATTTT
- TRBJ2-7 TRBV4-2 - CASSQDIGGLWGSYEQYF TGTGCCAGCAGCCAAGATATCGGCGGACTGTGGGGCTCCTACGAGCAGTACTTC
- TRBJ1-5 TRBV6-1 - CATHEGAGINQPQHF TGTGCCACACACGAAGGGGCAGGGATCAATCAGCCCCAGCATTTT
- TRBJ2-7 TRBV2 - CASSDEGEQYF TGTGCCAGCAGTGATGAGGGCGAGCAGTACTTC
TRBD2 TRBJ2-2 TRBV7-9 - CASSVRAREGTGELFF TGTGCCAGCAGCGTAAGGGCTCGGGAGGGGACCGGGGAGCTGTTTTTT
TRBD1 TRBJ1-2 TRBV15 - CATSRVRGRVSYTF TGTGCCACCAGCAGAGTAAGGGGGCGGGTAAGCTACACCTTC
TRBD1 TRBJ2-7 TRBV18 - CASSPDRTYEQYF TGTGCCAGCTCCCCGGACAGGACCTACGAGCAGTACTTC
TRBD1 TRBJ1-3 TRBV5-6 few CASSRTGTGNTIYF TGTGCCAGCAGCCGGACAGGAACTGGAAACACCATATATTTT
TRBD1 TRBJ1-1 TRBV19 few CASGDRGNTEAFF TGTGCCAGTGGGGACAGGGGCAACACTGAAGCTTTCTTT
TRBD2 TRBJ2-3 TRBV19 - CASSHIRTSGENTQYF TGTGCCAGTAGTCATATCCGGACTAGCGGAGAAAATACGCAGTATTTT
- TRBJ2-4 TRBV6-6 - CASSGFGKNIQYF TGTGCCAGCAGTGGATTCGGCAAAAACATTCAGTACTTC
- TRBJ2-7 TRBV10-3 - CAISQDSLSYEQYF TGTGCCATCTCCCAAGACAGTCTATCCTACGAGCAGTACTTC
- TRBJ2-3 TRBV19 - CASTGGTSAGYGTQYF TGTGCCAGTACCGGAGGTACTAGTGCCGGGTATGGTACGCAGTATTTT